The 24 T cell receptor beta chains below all came from one sample that was sequenced in a study of metastatic and nonmetastatic thyroid tumors. Patients were all untreated before their thyroid surgery. From the PCR reads, TCRdb re-called clones with MiXCR. The sample consists of some 26,000 clones, 3.7% of them appearing once. Sequencing input: blood. All receptors derive from a male donor with papillary thyroid cancer or a benign thyroid nodule (not recorded which). Some clones in this sample may be carry-over from other donors' samples.

Comments on this clone: The sample has other DNA sequences that encode this CDR3 too. The V and J genes are TRBV27 and TRBJ1-3, with unresolved D. The CDR3 is 15 residues long. Germline V gene sequence: CDR1 MNHEY, CDR2 SMNVEV (reference sequence). Trimming left V 0 bases short and J 2 bases short, with 8 bases between. CDR3 loop: CASSLSRATGNTIYF. CDR3 DNA: TGTGCCAGCAGTTTATCTAGGGCGACTGGAAACACCATATATTTT.

V usage is TRBV3-1 and J usage is TRBJ1-2; weak D call: TRBD1 (5 bases). This CDR3 contains 14 residues. V was cut by 0 bases and J by 7 bases, with 12 bases left in between. The germline V gene encodes CDR1 LGHDT and CDR2 YNNKEL (reference sequence). In DNA form, the CDR3 reads TGTGCCAGCAGCCAAGATTTGATCGGGGGTGGCTACACCTTC. Protein product: CASSQDLIGGGYTF. The entire variable domain, with the rest obtained from reference TRBV3-1 and TRBJ1-2, is as follows: DTAVSQTPKYLVTQMGNDKSIKCEQNLGHDTMYWYKQDSKKFLKIMFSYNNKELIINETVPNRFSPKSPDKAHLNLHINSLELGDSAVYFCASSQDLIGGGYTFGSGTRLTVV.

This clone has a count of ten or more. This chain joins TRBV9 and TRBJ2-1; the D gene is possibly TRBD2 (5 bases). The germline CDR1 and CDR2 sequences are SGDLS and YYNGEE. This CDR3 is built from 18 residues. The V and J ends lost 0 bases and 1 base respectively, with 17 bases between them. The CDR3 DNA reads as TGTGCCAGCAGCGTAGGAGGCCGGGCTAGCTCATCCTACAATGAGCAGTTCTTC. Encoded protein: CASSVGGRASSSYNEQFF.

This clone appeared many times. J is TRBJ1-1 and V is TRBV5-6; D is unresolved. The CDR3 consists of 13 residues. Germline CDR1 reads SGHDT; CDR2 reads YYEEEE. Between the trimmed V and J ends, which lost 0 bases and 3 bases, there was a span of 6 bases. The CDR3 reads CASSLGTHTEAFF. In nucleotides, the CDR3 is TGTGCCAGCAGCTTGGGGACTCACACTGAAGCTTTCTTT.

CDR3 sequence reads: CASSISAQGVNEQYF. The CDR3 coding sequence is TGTGCCAGCAGTATATCGGCCCAGGGAGTCAACGAGCAGTACTTC. The V call is TRBV28, the J call TRBJ2-7; D is possibly TRBD1 or TRBD2 (5 bases each). This CDR3 contains 15 residues. Trimming cost V 5 bases and J 5 bases, with 19 bases left between them. In germline, CDR1 is MDHEN, CDR2 SYDVKM.

This clone was seen at least ten times. This chain connects TRBV6-2 or TRBV6-3 to TRBJ2-3; 11 positions agree with TRBD2. The CDR3 is made up of 15 amino acids. V dropped 4 bases and J dropped 0; count of bases not matched to a gene: 0. From germline, CDR1 is MNHEY and CDR2 SVGEGT. CDR3 loop: CASSWTSGSTDTQYF. The DNA for the CDR3 is TGTGCCAGCAGTTGGACTAGCGGGAGCACAGATACGCAGTATTTT.

This chain joins TRBV19 and TRBJ2-1; 12 bases match TRBD2. Germline-derived CDR1 and CDR2 are LNHDA and SQIVND (reference sequence). V shed 4 bases and J 7 bases; nucleotides not matched to a gene: 11. The CDR3 runs 17 residues. The CDR3 loop is CASSNRLAGVGRNEQFF. In DNA, the CDR3 is TGTGCCAGTAGTAACCGACTAGCGGGAGTCGGTAGGAATGAGCAGTTCTTC.

Many counts were recorded for this clone. The J gene is TRBJ1-2, the V gene TRBV6-1; 8 bases agree with TRBD1. CDR1 MNHNS and CDR2 SASEGT come from the germline V gene. With 9 bases clipped from V and 6 bases from J, the junction kept 9 bases outside the gene matches. This CDR3 is built from 13 residues. CDR3 bases: TGTGCCAGTAAGGTCCAGGGGGCGGATGGCTACACCTTC. This gives the protein CASKVQGADGYTF.

The chain combines TRBV2 with TRBJ1-6; D is uncertain. Trimming removed 2 bases from V and 2 bases from J, with 10 bases in between. The CDR3 runs 16 residues. CDR1 and CDR2 (germline): SNHLY, FYNNEI. CDR3: CASSEMRRTYNSPLHF. The CDR3 DNA follows: TGTGCCAGCAGTGAAATGAGGAGAACCTATAATTCACCCCTCCACTTT.

This clone was recorded at least ten times. J is TRBJ2-2 and V is TRBV9; 9 bases are shared with TRBD2. The CDR3 is made up of 17 amino acids. V lost 1 base and J lost 4; bases outside the gene matches: 8. From germline, CDR1 is SGDLS and CDR2 YYNGEE. The CDR3 protein is CASSVTREGQGTGELFF. The DNA of the CDR3 is TGTGCCAGCAGCGTAACGCGGGAGGGCCAGGGCACCGGGGAGCTGTTTTTT.

This clone has a handful of counts. This sequence joins TRBV3-1 and TRBJ2-7; the D is unclear. Per germline, CDR1 LGHDT and CDR2 YNNKEL (reference sequence). V lost 1 base and J 3 bases, leaving 10 bases between the germline ends. This CDR3 comprises 14 residues. The CDR3 region has the DNA TGTGCCAGCAGCCAAGCATCCAGTATCTACGAGCAGTACTTC. Translating it yields CASSQASSIYEQYF.

In its sample, this clone ranks as medium-sized. The chain links TRBV28 to TRBJ1-5, with a tentative D call TRBD1 (5 bases). The germline gives CDR1 MDHEN, CDR2 SYDVKM. CDR3 size: 13 residues. Deletions cut 6 bases from V and 5 bases from J, with 11 bases between. The DNA for the CDR3 is TGTGCCAGCAGGTCGACAGAGTATCAGCCCCAGCATTTT. It is translated as CASRSTEYQPQHF.

This clone appeared a few times. V is TRBV5-1 and J is TRBJ2-2; D gene ambiguous. The V gene lost 0 bases and the J gene lost 9 bases, with 9 bases spanning the gap. Germline CDR1 and CDR2: SGHRS and YFSETQ. The CDR3 is made up of 13 amino acids. The CDR3 bases are TGCGCCAGCAGCTTGGGCTCGTCCCGGGAGCTGTTTTTT. Its protein product is CASSLGSSRELFF.

This clone has a handful of counts. The chain carries TRBV7-8 and TRBJ2-1; a possible D gene is TRBD1 (5 bases). The germline CDR1 and CDR2 sequences are SGHVS and FQNEAQ. This CDR3 is built from 13 residues. V was clipped by 5 bases and J by 6 bases, with 11 bases between them. This CDR3 is CASSVGRVNEQFF. CDR3 nucleotides: TGTGCCAGCAGCGTGGGCAGGGTCAATGAGCAGTTCTTC.

In this sample, this clone turned up a few times. This chain uses TRBV20-1 with TRBJ2-3; D might be TRBD2 (6 bases). V lost 1 base to trimming and J lost 3 bases, with 11 bases between them. Germline lookup yields CDR1 DFQATT and CDR2 SNEGSKA (reference sequence). The CDR3 totals 14 residues. The CDR3 is CSARGSGGTDTQYF. In DNA form, the CDR3 reads TGCAGTGCTAGAGGGTCTGGGGGGACAGATACGCAGTATTTT.

This clone is labeled as medium-sized. CDR3 residues: CASSVPGHSYGYTF. CDR3 DNA sequence: TGTGCCAGCAGCGTGCCGGGACACTCCTATGGCTACACCTTC. The chain couples TRBV12-3 or TRBV12-4 to TRBJ1-2; D possibly corresponds to TRBD1 (6 bases). The CDR3 loop spans 14 amino acids. Deletions cut 6 bases from V and 4 bases from J, with 15 bases between.

This clone was seen at least ten times. The gene calls are TRBV11-3 and TRBJ2-7; no definite D call. The CDR3 is 14 residues long. With 4 bases removed from V and 0 bases from J, the gap between germline ends came to 10 bases. CDR1 SGHNT and CDR2 YENEEA come from the germline V gene. The CDR3 bases are TGTGCCAGCAGCTCCCGGACCCTCTCCTACGAGCAGTACTTC. It yields the protein CASSSRTLSYEQYF.

The CDR3 reads CASSFDKRGSRGEQYF. DNA of the CDR3: TGTGCCAGCAGTTTCGACAAGCGGGGGAGTCGGGGCGAGCAGTACTTC. The rearrangement links TRBV6-2 or TRBV6-3 to TRBJ2-7; TRBD2 matches at 8 bases. The CDR3 contains 16 residues. V lost 4 bases and J lost 6; bases outside the gene matches: 14. Looked up from germline, CDR1 is MNHEY and CDR2 is SVGEGT.

V gene TRBV6-1 combines with J gene TRBJ2-2, with D unresolved. Germline lookup yields CDR1 MNHNS and CDR2 SASEGT. V was cut by 5 bases and J by 5 bases, with 18 bases left in between. CDR3 length equals 16 residues. CDR3 nucleotide sequence: TGTGCCAGCAGTCAACCGGGCGGCCGAACAACCGGGGAGCTGTTTTTT. Its translation is CASSQPGGRTTGELFF.

This clone was seen repeatedly, ten times or more. V is TRBV19 and J is TRBJ2-3; 9 nucleotides match TRBD2. The CDR3 totals 17 residues. The junction had 11 bases not matched to a gene; V was cut back by 5 bases and J by 2 bases. Germline assignment: CDR1 LNHDA and CDR2 SQIVND (reference sequence). CDR3: CASSLYPTSGFTDTQYF. CDR3 coding DNA: TGTGCCAGTAGTCTCTATCCGACTAGCGGTTTCACAGATACGCAGTATTTT.

This clone was recorded a few times. The rearrangement links TRBV12-3 or TRBV12-4 to TRBJ2-1; TRBD2 matches at 10 bases. V lost 6 bases, J lost 5 bases, and 7 bases stayed unmatched. This CDR3 contains 15 residues. The DNA of the CDR3 is TGTGCCAGCAGAAGACTAGCGGGCCTAGACAATGAGCAGTTCTTC. It is translated as CASRRLAGLDNEQFF.

This clone has a count of ten or more. The V gene is TRBV5-6, the J gene TRBJ1-3, with D possibly matching TRBD1 (6 bases). The length of the CDR3 is 15 residues. The germline CDR1 and CDR2 sequences are SGHDT and YYEEEE. V was clipped by 3 bases and J by 0 bases, with 10 bases between them. The CDR3 nucleotides are TGTGCCAGCAGCTGGGGGACACCCTCTGGAAACACCATATATTTT. The encoded protein is CASSWGTPSGNTIYF. Full variable domain (rest looked up from reference TRBV5-6 and TRBJ1-3): DAGVTQSPTHLIKTRGQQVTLRCSPKSGHDTVSWYQQALGQGPQFIFQYYEEEERQRGNFPDRFSGHQFPNYSSELNVNALLLGDSALYLCASSWGTPSGNTIYFGEGSWLTVV.

This clone appeared a few times. A much larger clone sits a single nucleotide away, making a read error possible. V and J are TRBV5-1 and TRBJ2-2; 8 bases match TRBD2. V dropped 0 bases and J dropped 4; count of bases not matched to a gene: 5. This CDR3 spans 16 amino acids. Germline-derived CDR1 and CDR2 are SGHRS and YFSETQ. Here the CDR3 reads CASSLETSVTTGELFF. Here the CDR3 DNA reads TGCGCCAGCAGCTTGGAGACTAGCGTTACCACCGGGGAGCTGTTTTTT.

The sample holds a few counts of this clone. This sequence joins TRBV28 and TRBJ2-7; TRBD1 matches at 7 bases. The germline V gene has CDR1 MDHEN and CDR2 SYDVKM. The junction had 6 bases not matched to a gene; V was cut back by 7 bases and J by 0 bases. This CDR3 region has 14 residues. In DNA form, the CDR3 reads TGTGCCAGCATCCCGGACAGGACCTCCTACGAGCAGTACTTC. Its translation is CASIPDRTSYEQYF.